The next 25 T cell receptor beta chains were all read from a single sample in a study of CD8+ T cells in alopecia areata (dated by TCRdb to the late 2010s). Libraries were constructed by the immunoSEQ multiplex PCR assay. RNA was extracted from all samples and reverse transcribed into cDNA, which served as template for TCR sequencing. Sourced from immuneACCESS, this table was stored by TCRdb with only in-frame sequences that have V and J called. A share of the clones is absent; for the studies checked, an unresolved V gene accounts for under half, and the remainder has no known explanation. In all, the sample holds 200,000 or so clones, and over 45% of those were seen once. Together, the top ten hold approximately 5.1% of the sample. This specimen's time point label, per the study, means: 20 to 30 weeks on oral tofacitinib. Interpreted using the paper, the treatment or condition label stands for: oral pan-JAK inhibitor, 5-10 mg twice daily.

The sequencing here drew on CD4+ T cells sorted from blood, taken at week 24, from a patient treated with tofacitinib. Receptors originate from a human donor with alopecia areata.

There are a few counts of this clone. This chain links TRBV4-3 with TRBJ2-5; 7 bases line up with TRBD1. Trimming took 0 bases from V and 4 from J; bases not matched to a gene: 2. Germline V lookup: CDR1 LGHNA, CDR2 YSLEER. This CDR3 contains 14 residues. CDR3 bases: TGCGCCAGCAGCCAAGAGTACAGGGGAGAGACCCAGTACTTC. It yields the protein CASSQEYRGETQYF.

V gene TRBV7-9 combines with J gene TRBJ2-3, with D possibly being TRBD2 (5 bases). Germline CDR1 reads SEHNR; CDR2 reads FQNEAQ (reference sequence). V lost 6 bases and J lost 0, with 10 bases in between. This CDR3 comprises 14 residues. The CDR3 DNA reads TGTGCCAGCAGTCGAGCGGAGAGCACAGATACGCAGTATTTT. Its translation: CASSRAESTDTQYF.

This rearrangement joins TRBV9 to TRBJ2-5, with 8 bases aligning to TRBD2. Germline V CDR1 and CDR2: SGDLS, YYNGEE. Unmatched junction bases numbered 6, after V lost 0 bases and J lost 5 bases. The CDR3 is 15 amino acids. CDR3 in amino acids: CASSVAGGAKETQYF. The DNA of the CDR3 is TGTGCCAGCAGCGTAGCGGGGGGGGCAAAGGAGACCCAGTACTTC.

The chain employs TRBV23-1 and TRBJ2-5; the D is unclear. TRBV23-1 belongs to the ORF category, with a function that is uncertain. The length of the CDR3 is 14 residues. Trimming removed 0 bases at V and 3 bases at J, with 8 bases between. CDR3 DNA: TGCGCCAGCAGTCAATCGGAGCAGGAAGAGACCCAGTACTTC. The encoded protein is CASSQSEQEETQYF.

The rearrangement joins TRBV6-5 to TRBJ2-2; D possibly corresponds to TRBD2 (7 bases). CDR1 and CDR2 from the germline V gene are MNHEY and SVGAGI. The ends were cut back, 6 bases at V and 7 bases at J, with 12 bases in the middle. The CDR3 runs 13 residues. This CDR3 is CASRRGANGELFF. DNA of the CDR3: TGTGCCAGCAGACGGGGGGCGAACGGGGAGCTGTTTTTT.

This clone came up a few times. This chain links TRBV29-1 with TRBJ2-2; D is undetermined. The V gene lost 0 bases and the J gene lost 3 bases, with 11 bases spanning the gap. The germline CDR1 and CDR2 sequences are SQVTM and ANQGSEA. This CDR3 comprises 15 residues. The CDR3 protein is CSVEDPGRDTGELFF. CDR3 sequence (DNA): TGCAGCGTTGAAGATCCCGGGCGCGACACCGGGGAGCTGTTTTTT.

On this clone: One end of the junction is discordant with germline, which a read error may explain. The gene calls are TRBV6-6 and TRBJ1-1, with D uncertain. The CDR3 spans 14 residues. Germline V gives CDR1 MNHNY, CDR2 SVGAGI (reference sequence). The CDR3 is CAISARDPNTEAFF. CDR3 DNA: TGTGCCATCAGTGCCCGCGACCCGAACACTGAAGCTTTCTTT.

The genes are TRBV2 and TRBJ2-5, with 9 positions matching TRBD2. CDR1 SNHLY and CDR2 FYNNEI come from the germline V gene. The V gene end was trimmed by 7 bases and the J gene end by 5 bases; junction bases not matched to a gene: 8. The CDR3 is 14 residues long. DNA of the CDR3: TGTGCCAGCAACGGCGGGGGGGCCTACGAGACCCAGTACTTC. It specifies CASNGGGAYETQYF.

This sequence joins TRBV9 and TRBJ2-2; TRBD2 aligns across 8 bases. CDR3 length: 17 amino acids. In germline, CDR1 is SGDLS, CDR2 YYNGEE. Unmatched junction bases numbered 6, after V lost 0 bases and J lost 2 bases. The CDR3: CASSVVAGGLNTGELFF. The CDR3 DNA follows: TGTGCCAGCAGCGTAGTTGCGGGGGGTTTAAACACCGGGGAGCTGTTTTTT.

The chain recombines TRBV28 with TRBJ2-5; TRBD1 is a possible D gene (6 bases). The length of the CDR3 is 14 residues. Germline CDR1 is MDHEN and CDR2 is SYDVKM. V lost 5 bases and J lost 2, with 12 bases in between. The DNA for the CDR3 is TGTGCCAGCAGTGAATCAGGGGCGCAAGAGACCCAGTACTTC. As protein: CASSESGAQETQYF.

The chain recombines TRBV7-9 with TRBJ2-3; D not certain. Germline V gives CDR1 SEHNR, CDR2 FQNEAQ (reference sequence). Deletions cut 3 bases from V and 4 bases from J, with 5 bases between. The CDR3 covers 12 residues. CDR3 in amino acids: CASSFGPDTQYF. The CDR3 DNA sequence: TGTGCCAGCAGCTTTGGTCCAGATACGCAGTATTTT.

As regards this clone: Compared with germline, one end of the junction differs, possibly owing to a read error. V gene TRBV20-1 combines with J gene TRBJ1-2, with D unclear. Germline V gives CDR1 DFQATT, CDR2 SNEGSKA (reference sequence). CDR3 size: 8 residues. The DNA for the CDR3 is TGCAGTGCTTCTGCTCTCCCCTTC. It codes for CSASALPF.

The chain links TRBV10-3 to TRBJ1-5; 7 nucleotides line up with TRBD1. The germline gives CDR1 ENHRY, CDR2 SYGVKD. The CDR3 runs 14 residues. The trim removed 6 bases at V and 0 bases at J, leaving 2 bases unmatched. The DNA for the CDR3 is TGTGCCATCAGCCGGGACAGTAGCAATCAGCCCCAGCATTTT. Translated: CAISRDSSNQPQHF.

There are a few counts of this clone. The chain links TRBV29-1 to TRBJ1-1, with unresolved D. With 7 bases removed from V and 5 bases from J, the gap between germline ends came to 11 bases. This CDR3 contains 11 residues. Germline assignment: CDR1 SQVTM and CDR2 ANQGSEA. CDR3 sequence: CSGDRETEAFF. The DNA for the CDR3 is TGCAGCGGGGATCGGGAAACTGAAGCTTTCTTT.

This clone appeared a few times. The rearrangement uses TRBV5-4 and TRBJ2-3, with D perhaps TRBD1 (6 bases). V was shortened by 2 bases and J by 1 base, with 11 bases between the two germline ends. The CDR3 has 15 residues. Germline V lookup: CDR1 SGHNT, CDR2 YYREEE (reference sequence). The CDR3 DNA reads TGTGCCAGCAGCTTCACAGGGCCTCGCACAGATACGCAGTATTTT. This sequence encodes CASSFTGPRTDTQYF.

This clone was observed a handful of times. The CDR3 DNA reads as TGTGCCAGCAGTGGCTATCAGAGAGAGACCCAGTACTTC. It specifies CASSGYQRETQYF. The chain recombines TRBV28 with TRBJ2-5; no clear D. V dropped 5 bases and J dropped 4 bases, with 11 bases sitting between them. The CDR3 extends over 13 amino acids. Germline V gives CDR1 MDHEN, CDR2 SYDVKM.

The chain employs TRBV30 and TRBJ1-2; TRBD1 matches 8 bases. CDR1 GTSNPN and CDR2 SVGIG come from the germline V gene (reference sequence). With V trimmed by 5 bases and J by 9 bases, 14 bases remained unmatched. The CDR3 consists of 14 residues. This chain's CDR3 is CAWEPGTGVLRYTF. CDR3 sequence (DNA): TGTGCCTGGGAGCCCGGGACAGGAGTTTTGCGCTACACCTTC.

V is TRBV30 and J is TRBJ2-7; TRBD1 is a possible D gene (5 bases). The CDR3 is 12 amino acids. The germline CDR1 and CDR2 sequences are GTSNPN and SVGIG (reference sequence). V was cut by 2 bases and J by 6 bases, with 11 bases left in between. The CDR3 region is CAWSPDMGEQYF. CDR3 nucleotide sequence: TGTGCCTGGAGTCCGGACATGGGCGAGCAGTACTTC.

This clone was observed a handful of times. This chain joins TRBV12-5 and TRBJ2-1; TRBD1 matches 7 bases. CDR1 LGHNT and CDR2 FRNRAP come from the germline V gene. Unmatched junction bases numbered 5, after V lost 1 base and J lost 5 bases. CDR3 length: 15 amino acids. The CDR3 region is CASGLGDDRDNEQFF. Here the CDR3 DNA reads TGTGCTAGTGGTTTGGGAGACGACAGGGACAATGAGCAGTTCTTC. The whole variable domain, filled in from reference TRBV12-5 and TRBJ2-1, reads DARVTQTPRHKVTEMGQEVTMRCQPILGHNTVFWYRQTMMQGLELLAYFRNRAPLDDSGMPKDRFSAEMPDATLATLKIQPSEPRDSAVYFCASGLGDDRDNEQFFGPGTRLTVL.

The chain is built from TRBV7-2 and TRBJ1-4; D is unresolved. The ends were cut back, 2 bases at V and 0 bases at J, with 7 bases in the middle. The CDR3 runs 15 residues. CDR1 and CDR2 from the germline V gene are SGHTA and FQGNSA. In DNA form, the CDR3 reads TGTGCCAGCAGCTTATTGTTAGCAACTAATGAAAAACTGTTTTTT. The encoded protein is CASSLLLATNEKLFF.

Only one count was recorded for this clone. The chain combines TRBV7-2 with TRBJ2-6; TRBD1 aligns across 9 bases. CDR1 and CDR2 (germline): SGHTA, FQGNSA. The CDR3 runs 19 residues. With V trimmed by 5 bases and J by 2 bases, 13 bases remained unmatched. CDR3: CASSEHRDRVSPGANVLTF. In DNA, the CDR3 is TGTGCCAGCAGCGAACACCGGGACAGGGTTTCTCCTGGGGCCAACGTCCTGACTTTC.

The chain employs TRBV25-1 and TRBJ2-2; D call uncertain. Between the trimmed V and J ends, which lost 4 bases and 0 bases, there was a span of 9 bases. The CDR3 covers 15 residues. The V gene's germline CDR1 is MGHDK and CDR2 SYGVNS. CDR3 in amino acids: CASSARTANTGELFF. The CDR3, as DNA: TGTGCCAGCAGTGCACGGACCGCGAACACCGGGGAGCTGTTTTTT.

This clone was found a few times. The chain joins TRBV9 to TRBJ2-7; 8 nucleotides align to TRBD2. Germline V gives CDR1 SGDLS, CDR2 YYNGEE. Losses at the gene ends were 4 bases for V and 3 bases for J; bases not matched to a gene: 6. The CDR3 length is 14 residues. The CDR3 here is CASSPLAENYEQYF. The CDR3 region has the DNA TGTGCCAGCAGCCCACTAGCGGAAAACTACGAGCAGTACTTC. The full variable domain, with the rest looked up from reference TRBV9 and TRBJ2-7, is DSGVTQTPKHLITATGQRVTLRCSPRSGDLSVYWYQQSLDQGLQFLIQYYNGEERAKGNILERFSAQQFPDLHSELNLSSLELGDSALYFCASSPLAENYEQYFGPGTRLTVT.

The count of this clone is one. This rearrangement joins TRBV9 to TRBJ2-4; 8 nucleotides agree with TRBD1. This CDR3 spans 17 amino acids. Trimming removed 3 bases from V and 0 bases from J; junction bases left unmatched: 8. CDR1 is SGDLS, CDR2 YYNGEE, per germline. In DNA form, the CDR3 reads TGTGCCAGCAGCGCCCAGGGGACAGGTGAAGCCAAAAACATTCAGTACTTC. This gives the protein CASSAQGTGEAKNIQYF.

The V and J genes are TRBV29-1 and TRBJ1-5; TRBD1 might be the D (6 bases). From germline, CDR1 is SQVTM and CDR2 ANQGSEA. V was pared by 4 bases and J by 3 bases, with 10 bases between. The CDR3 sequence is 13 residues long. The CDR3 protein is CSVGDRYNQPQHF. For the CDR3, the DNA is TGCAGCGTTGGAGACAGGTACAATCAGCCCCAGCATTTT.